These 8 T cell receptor beta chains originate from one sample sequenced in a study of yellow fever vaccine responses in identical twins. TCRdb reprocessed the RT-PCR reads with MiXCR, giving one entry per CDR3 protein. Of approximately 20,000 distinct CDR3 sequences in the sample, around three quarters were seen once. The sequences come from T cells from blood (PBMCs), unsorted or a sorted subset (not recorded which), collected before or after yellow fever vaccination (not recorded which). Receptors originate from a woman aged 18-29 years who received the yellow fever vaccine.

The chain joins TRBV11-1 to TRBJ2-1, with 13 nucleotides matching TRBD2. Germline CDR1 and CDR2: SGHAT and FQDESV (reference sequence). V was clipped by 5 bases and J by 9 bases; unmatched bases: 13. CDR3 length: 17 amino acids. The CDR3 spells CASSPTSGRAGSGEQFF. The CDR3 DNA sequence: TGTGCCAGCAGCCCCACTAGCGGGAGGGCAGGGAGTGGTGAGCAGTTCTTC. Using reference TRBV11-1 and TRBJ2-1 for the parts outside the CDR3, the full variable domain is EAEVAQSPRYKITEKSQAVAFWCDPISGHATLYWYRQILGQGPELLVQFQDESVVDDSQLPKDRFSAERLKGVDSTLKIQPAELGDSAMYLCASSPTSGRAGSGEQFFGPGTRLTVL.

This clonotype came up once. The chain employs TRBV7-6 and TRBJ2-3; D may be TRBD1 (5 bases). The CDR3 has 15 residues. CDR1 and CDR2 (germline): SGHVS, FNYEAQ. Trimming took off 5 bases at V and 0 bases at J, with 12 bases between the two ends. Written as DNA, the CDR3 is TGTGCCAGCAGCCTCCAGGGTGTCAGCACAGATACGCAGTATTTT. The encoded protein is CASSLQGVSTDTQYF.

The CDR3 loop reads CASIGTLNTEAFF. Written as DNA, the CDR3 is TGTGCCAGCATTGGGACGCTGAACACTGAAGCTTTCTTT. V is TRBV6-2 or TRBV6-3 and J is TRBJ1-1; weak D call: TRBD1 (5 bases). The CDR3 is made up of 13 amino acids. Germline assignment: CDR1 MNHEY and CDR2 SVGEGT. V dropped 7 bases and J dropped 0 bases, with 9 bases sitting between them.

The J gene is TRBJ1-2, the V gene TRBV19; 7 nucleotides match TRBD1. The CDR3 loop spans 15 amino acids. V lost 5 bases, J lost 2 bases, and 8 bases stayed unmatched. CDR1 LNHDA and CDR2 SQIVND come from the germline V gene (reference sequence). For the CDR3, the DNA is TGTGCCAGTAGTCTTGGGACAGTGCAGAACTATGGCTACACCTTC. The encoded protein is CASSLGTVQNYGYTF.

The chain uses TRBV7-9 and TRBJ2-7; unclear D gene. V lost 0 bases and J lost 5, with 11 bases in between. Per germline, CDR1 SEHNR and CDR2 FQNEAQ (reference sequence). The CDR3 runs 14 residues. The chain's CDR3 is CASSLARGSHEQYF. The DNA for the CDR3 is TGTGCCAGCAGCTTAGCGCGTGGATCACACGAGCAGTACTTC.

The chain uses TRBV20-1 and TRBJ1-1; possible D gene TRBD1, 5 bases. The CDR3 loop spans 13 amino acids. With 3 bases removed from V and 4 bases from J, the gap between germline ends came to 12 bases. In germline, CDR1 is DFQATT, CDR2 SNEGSKA (reference sequence). The CDR3 DNA is TGCAGTGCTAGCGCGGCCGGGGGCACTGAAGCTTTCTTT. This translates into CSASAAGGTEAFF.

This clonotype came up once. The V gene is TRBV13, the J gene TRBJ2-3; TRBD2 might be the D (5 bases). CDR1 and CDR2 (germline): PRHDT, FYEKMQ (reference sequence). The CDR3 contains 11 residues. V gave up 9 bases and J gave up 4 bases, with 8 bases separating them. CDR3 coding DNA: TGTGCCAGAGAGGGTGCAGATACGCAGTATTTT. This gives the protein CAREGADTQYF. The full variable domain, with the rest looked up from reference TRBV13 and TRBJ2-3, is AAGVIQSPRHLIKEKRETATLKCYPIPRHDTVYWYQQGPGQDPQFLISFYEKMQSDKGSIPDRFSAQQFSDYHSELNMSSLELGDSALYFCAREGADTQYFGPGTRLTVL.

The V gene is TRBV11-1, the J gene TRBJ1-1, with D tentatively TRBD1 (6 bases). V was clipped by 5 bases and J by 7 bases, with 14 bases between them. Germline lookup yields CDR1 SGHAT and CDR2 FQDESV (reference sequence). There are 13 residues in the CDR3. CDR3 sequence: CASSPRDIDEAFF. The CDR3, as DNA: TGTGCCAGCAGCCCACGGGACATCGATGAAGCTTTCTTT.